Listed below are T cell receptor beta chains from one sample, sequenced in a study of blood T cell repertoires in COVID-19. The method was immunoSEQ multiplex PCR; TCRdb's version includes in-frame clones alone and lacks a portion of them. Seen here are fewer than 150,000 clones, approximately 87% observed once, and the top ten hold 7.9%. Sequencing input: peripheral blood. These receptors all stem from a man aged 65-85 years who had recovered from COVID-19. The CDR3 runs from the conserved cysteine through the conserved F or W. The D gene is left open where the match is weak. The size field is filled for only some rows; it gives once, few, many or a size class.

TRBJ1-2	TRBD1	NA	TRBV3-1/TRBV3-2	CASSQGSGGSGYTF	TGTGCCAGCAGCCAGGGGTCAGGGGGCTCGGGCTACACCTTC
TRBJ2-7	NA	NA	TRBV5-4	CASSRGFEYEQYF	TGTGCCAGCAGCCGCGGTTTTGAGTACGAGCAGTACTTC
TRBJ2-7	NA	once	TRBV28	CASTRGGSYEQYF	TGTGCCAGCACGAGGGGGGGTAGCTACGAGCAGTACTTC
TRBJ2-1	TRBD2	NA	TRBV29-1	CSVEERAGGDPNEQFF	TGCAGCGTTGAAGAACGGGCGGGGGGCGACCCCAATGAGCAGTTCTTC
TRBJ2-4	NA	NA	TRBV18	CASSPPDTMVAKNIQYF	TGTGCCAGCTCACCGCCCGACACGATGGTTGCCAAAAACATTCAGTACTTC
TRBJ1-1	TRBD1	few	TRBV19	CASSIRGLAEAFF	TGTGCCAGTAGTATTAGGGGGCTGGCTGAAGCTTTCTTT
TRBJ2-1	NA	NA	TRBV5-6	CASSLRRLVSHQFF	TGTGCCAGCAGCTTGCGGAGACTAGTATCTCATCAGTTCTTC
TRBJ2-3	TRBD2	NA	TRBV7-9	CASSFGLAGETSSTDTQYF	TGTGCCAGCAGCTTCGGACTAGCGGGGGAGACTTCTAGCACAGATACGCAGTATTTT
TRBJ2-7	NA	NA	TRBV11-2	CASSPALASYEQYF	TGTGCCAGCAGCCCGGCGCTAGCATCCTACGAGCAGTACTTC
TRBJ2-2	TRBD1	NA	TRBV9	CASSVGQGANTGELFF	TGTGCCAGCAGCGTGGGACAGGGGGCGAACACCGGGGAGCTGTTTTTT
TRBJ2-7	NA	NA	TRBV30	CAWSVGGSYEQYF	TGTGCCTGGAGTGTAGGCGGCAGTTACGAGCAGTACTTC
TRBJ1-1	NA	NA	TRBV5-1	CASRSQGNTEAFF	TGCGCCAGCAGATCACAGGGAAACACTGAAGCTTTCTTT
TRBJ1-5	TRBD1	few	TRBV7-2	CASSLVGQARSNQPQHF	TGTGCCAGCAGCTTAGTAGGACAGGCGAGGAGCAATCAGCCCCAGCATTTT
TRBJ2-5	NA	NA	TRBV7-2	CASSPGLKTQYF	TGTGCCAGCAGCCCGGGACTGAAGACCCAGTACTTC
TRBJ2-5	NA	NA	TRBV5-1	CASSPTSVETQYF	TGCGCCAGCAGCCCGACTAGTGTCGAGACCCAGTACTTC
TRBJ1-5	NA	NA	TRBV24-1	CATSANRGGQPQHF	TGTGCCACCAGTGCCAATAGGGGGGGTCAGCCCCAGCATTTT
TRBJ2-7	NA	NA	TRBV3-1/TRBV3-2	CASSPSNAGYEQYF	TGTGCCAGCAGCCCATCTAACGCGGGGTACGAGCAGTACTTC
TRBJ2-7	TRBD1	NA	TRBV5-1	CASRAGQGDEQYF	TGCGCCAGCAGGGCGGGACAGGGGGACGAGCAGTACTTC
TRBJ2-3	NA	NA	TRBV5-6	CASSRTGTGASTDTQYF	TGTGCCAGCAGCAGAACAGGGACCGGTGCTAGCACAGATACGCAGTATTTT
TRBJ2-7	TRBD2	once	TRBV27	CASTRTGTSGYEQYF	TGTGCCAGCACCCGAACCGGGACTAGCGGCTACGAGCAGTACTTC
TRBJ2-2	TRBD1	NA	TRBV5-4	CASSPPGQGPSGGELFF	TGTGCCAGCAGCCCTCCGGGACAGGGACCCTCGGGGGGGGAGCTGTTTTTT
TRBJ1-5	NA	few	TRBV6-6	CASSYSTFQPQHF	TGTGCCAGCAGTTACTCTACATTTCAGCCCCAGCATTTT